This TCR beta chain emerged from a study of control samples from healthy donors and cancer patients. Generated by immunoSEQ multiplex PCR, the TCRdb table keeps only in-frame clones and is missing some. This sample has some 95,000 clones, with 80% to 95% found just once. The germline gives CDR1 SGHRS, CDR2 YFSETQ. The germline V and J ends were trimmed by 0 bases and 0 bases, with 7 bases remaining between them. The CDR3 is made up of 15 amino acids. The sample comprised blood. The receptor was isolated from a human donor in good health. The donor label of this sample is uncertain. This chain connects TRBV5-1 to TRBJ1-3; D call uncertain. CDR3 nucleotides: TGCGCCAGCAGCTTGGGTACAAGCTCTGGAAACACCATATATTTT. Translation gives CASSLGTSSGNTIYF.